The 12 T cell receptor beta chains presented below share a single source sample, sequenced in a study of shared clonotypes between healthy human individuals. Sequencing used immunoSEQ multiplex PCR; TCRdb keeps in-frame clones, though not all of them. The sample records approximately 2,000,000 clones, 85% to 95% being singletons. The sequenced sample consisted of naive CD4+ T cells from PBMCs. Subset meaning: CD45RA+ positively selected. The receptors stem from a young man in good health. Some clones in this sample may be carry-over from other donors' samples.

The V and J genes are TRBV28 and TRBJ2-1, with 9 nucleotides matching TRBD2. J lost 8 bases, V lost 8 bases, and 10 bases had no gene match. The length of the CDR3 is 14 residues. CDR1 MDHEN and CDR2 SYDVKM come from the germline V gene. Here the CDR3 reads CASGTAGGPDEQFF. DNA for the CDR3: TGTGCCAGCGGTACTGCGGGAGGGCCGGATGAGCAGTTCTTC.

The rearrangement joins TRBV27 to TRBJ1-5; the D is unclear. V lost 2 bases and J lost 2, with 16 bases in between. This CDR3 region has 17 residues. From germline, CDR1 is MNHEY and CDR2 SMNVEV (reference sequence). CDR3 loop: CASSLRVPPRGNQPQHF. CDR3 coding DNA: TGTGCCAGCAGTTTAAGGGTCCCCCCGAGGGGCAATCAGCCCCAGCATTTT.

The chain joins TRBV11-2 to TRBJ2-1; D is undetermined. V dropped 5 bases and J dropped 0 bases, with 14 bases sitting between them. The CDR3 is 16 amino acids. Germline assignment: CDR1 SGHAT and CDR2 FQNNGV. The CDR3 spells CASSASTDRSYNEQFF. The CDR3 DNA reads TGTGCCAGCAGCGCGTCGACTGATCGCTCCTACAATGAGCAGTTCTTC.

This chain uses TRBV5-1 with TRBJ2-3, with D perhaps matching TRBD2 (6 bases). V was trimmed by 4 bases and J by 6 bases, leaving 15 bases between them. Per germline, CDR1 SGHRS and CDR2 YFSETQ. This CDR3 has 14 residues. This chain's CDR3 is CASSRGLGGDTQYF. The CDR3 DNA reads as TGCGCCAGCAGCCGGGGCCTCGGAGGGGATACGCAGTATTTT.

The rearrangement uses TRBV5-1 and TRBJ2-7; TRBD1 matches at 9 bases. Germline V gives CDR1 SGHRS, CDR2 YFSETQ. This CDR3 spans 14 amino acids. The junction had 3 bases not matched to a gene; V was cut back by 4 bases and J by 1 base. This CDR3 is CASSRQGESYEQYF. CDR3 nucleotide sequence: TGCGCCAGCAGCCGACAGGGGGAGTCCTACGAGCAGTACTTC.

The V and J genes are TRBV7-6 and TRBJ2-6; 8 nucleotides line up with TRBD1. The CDR3 runs to 17 residues. The J segment lost 0 bases and the V segment lost 1 base, leaving 2 bases of the junction unmatched. Germline V gene sequence: CDR1 SGHVS, CDR2 FNYEAQ. The CDR3 loop is CASSLGQGSSGANVLTF. The DNA for the CDR3 is TGTGCCAGCAGCTTAGGACAGGGGAGCTCTGGGGCCAACGTCCTGACTTTC.

Concerning this clone itself: Other DNA sequences in the sample encode the same CDR3. The chain employs TRBV2 and TRBJ1-5; D unclear. The CDR3 is made up of 12 amino acids. From germline, CDR1 is SNHLY and CDR2 FYNNEI. Between the trimmed V and J ends, which lost 6 bases and 4 bases, there was a span of 7 bases. CDR3 sequence: CASSRANQPQHF. The CDR3 nucleotides are TGTGCCAGCAGCCGGGCTAATCAGCCCCAGCATTTT. The complete variable domain, with remaining parts taken from reference TRBV2 and TRBJ1-5, reads EPEVTQTPSHQVTQMGQEVILRCVPISNHLYFYWYRQILGQKVEFLVSFYNNEISEKSEIFDDQFSVERPDGSNFTLKIRSTKLEDSAMYFCASSRANQPQHFGDGTRLSIL.

V usage is TRBV5-4 and J usage is TRBJ2-7; no firm D call. The CDR3 has 13 residues. CDR1 SGHNT and CDR2 YYREEE come from the germline V gene (reference sequence). The ends were cut back, 2 bases at V and 2 bases at J, with 8 bases in the middle. CDR3 protein: CASSFAATYEQYF. The DNA for the CDR3 is TGTGCCAGCAGCTTCGCCGCTACCTACGAGCAGTACTTC. The full variable domain, rest sourced from reference TRBV5-4 and TRBJ2-7, is ETGVTQSPTHLIKTRGQQVTLRCSSQSGHNTVSWYQQALGQGPQFIFQYYREEENGRGNFPPRFSGLQFPNYSSELNVNALELDDSALYLCASSFAATYEQYFGPGTRLTVT.

The chain carries TRBV15 and TRBJ1-1; D gene uncertain. The CDR3 is 12 amino acids. V lost 4 bases and J 0 bases, leaving 3 bases between the germline ends. In germline, CDR1 is LNHNV, CDR2 YYDKDF (reference sequence). The CDR3: CATSTLNTEAFF. In DNA, the CDR3 is TGTGCCACCAGCACATTGAACACTGAAGCTTTCTTT. The entire variable domain, with the rest obtained from reference TRBV15 and TRBJ1-1, is as follows: DAMVIQNPRYQVTQFGKPVTLSCSQTLNHNVMYWYQQKSSQAPKLLFHYYDKDFNNEADTPDNFQSRRPNTSFCFLDIRSPGLGDTAMYLCATSTLNTEAFFGQGTRLTVV.

This chain links TRBV6-1 with TRBJ2-5; unclear D gene. Germline V gives CDR1 MNHNS, CDR2 SASEGT. V lost 3 bases, J lost 1 base, and 6 bases lay in between. There are 13 residues in the CDR3. CDR3 loop: CASSEHTQETQYF. The CDR3 region has the DNA TGTGCCAGCAGTGAGCACACCCAAGAGACCCAGTACTTC.

J is TRBJ1-1 and V is TRBV28, with 8 positions matching TRBD1. Germline V CDR1 and CDR2: MDHEN, SYDVKM. CDR3 length equals 16 residues. Trimming at V came to 6 bases and at J to 3 bases, leaving 12 bases not matched to a gene. CDR3 DNA sequence: TGTGCCAGCAGCCCTATCGGACAGGGTTTGTACACTGAAGCTTTCTTT. It codes for CASSPIGQGLYTEAFF.

This chain connects TRBV30 to TRBJ1-3, with D perhaps TRBD1 (6 bases). The CDR3 is 14 amino acids. Trimming left V 3 bases short and J 8 bases short, with 17 bases between. CDR1 GTSNPN and CDR2 SVGIG come from the germline V gene (reference sequence). The CDR3 region is CAWREQGRGDTIYF. The DNA of the CDR3 is TGTGCCTGGAGGGAACAGGGACGGGGGGACACCATATATTTT.